The 4 T cell receptor beta chains presented below share a single source sample, sequenced in a study of T cell changes during pregnancy in multiple sclerosis. Only in-frame clones appear in the TCRdb table, and some are missing; sequencing was by immunoSEQ multiplex PCR. The table records roughly 29,000 clones, around 89% of them present only once. The source was CD4+ T cells from peripheral blood mononuclear cells, collected in the first trimester of pregnancy. These TCRs come from a female donor in good health, enrolled as a control in a pregnancy study.

In nucleotides, the CDR3 is TGTGCCAGCAGCTTCGGCGGGGGGCCGCGGGAGACCCAGTACTTC. Protein sequence: CASSFGGGPRETQYF. The V and J genes are TRBV5-4 and TRBJ2-5; TRBD2 matches at 8 bases. The trim removed 2 bases at V and 5 bases at J, leaving 8 bases unmatched. Looked up from germline, CDR1 is SGHNT and CDR2 is YYREEE (reference sequence). The CDR3 length is 15 residues. Filled out from reference TRBV5-4 and TRBJ2-5, the complete variable domain reads ETGVTQSPTHLIKTRGQQVTLRCSSQSGHNTVSWYQQALGQGPQFIFQYYREEENGRGNFPPRFSGLQFPNYSSELNVNALELDDSALYLCASSFGGGPRETQYFGPGTRLLVL.

This sequence joins TRBV18 and TRBJ1-3; TRBD1 matches 7 bases. After removal of 6 bases from V and 1 base from J, the junction contained 9 bases not matched to a gene. This CDR3 is built from 16 residues. CDR1 KGHSH and CDR2 LQKENI come from the germline V gene. CDR3 sequence reads: CASSNLGGASGNTIYF. The CDR3 nucleotides are TGTGCCAGCTCTAACCTAGGGGGCGCATCTGGAAACACCATATATTTT.

The chain joins TRBV27 to TRBJ1-2; 10 nucleotides match TRBD1. The CDR3 sequence is 15 residues long. The J segment lost 2 bases and the V segment lost 2 bases, leaving 2 bases of the junction unmatched. Germline V CDR1 and CDR2: MNHEY, SMNVEV (reference sequence). CDR3 loop: CASSLLGQGNYGYTF. The CDR3 coding sequence is TGTGCCAGCAGTTTACTGGGACAGGGGAACTATGGCTACACCTTC.

The chain recombines TRBV29-1 with TRBJ1-2; tentative D call: TRBD1 (6 bases). Germline values: CDR1 SQVTM, CDR2 ANQGSEA. Trimming left V 6 bases short and J 7 bases short, with 15 bases between. This CDR3 comprises 12 residues. CDR3 protein: CSVGLQGRGYTF. CDR3 in DNA: TGCAGCGTGGGACTACAGGGTCGTGGCTACACCTTC. Looking up the rest from reference TRBV29-1 and TRBJ1-2 gives the full variable domain: SAVISQKPSRDICQRGTSLTIQCQVDSQVTMMFWYRQQPGQSLTLIATANQGSEATYESGFVIDKFPISRPNLTFSTLTVSNMSPEDSSIYLCSVGLQGRGYTFGSGTRLTVV.